Shown below are 21 T cell receptor beta chains from a single sample sequenced in a study of CXCR3-negative and CXCR3-positive naive CD8 T cells. These TCRs' antigens remain unknown. Points from the study as a whole: The TRB CDR3s that CXCR3-positive naive cells carried were more hydrophobic than those of CXCR3-negative naive cells.

cDNA libraries for TRB were generated by 5' RACE incorporating UMI labels. TCRdb re-called the 5' RACE reads, yielding one record per CDR3 amino acid sequence without DNA. The ten top clones account for 0.59%, within a sample of some 120,000 distinct CDR3 sequences. What was sequenced was naive CXCR3+ CD8+ T cells from blood. Subset indicated: CD45RO-CCR7+CD27+CD95- naive CD8+ T cells expressing CXCR3 (TNR3+). These receptors originate from a human donor in good health. Some clones in this sample may be carry-over from other donors' samples.

The V call is TRBV6-2 or TRBV6-3, the J call TRBJ2-5; TCRdb reports TRBD2, a call that lacks DNA to check it against. CDR3 length: 14 residues. Germline CDR1 is MNHEY and CDR2 is SVGEGT. CDR3 sequence reads: CASSITSGQETQYF.

The chain employs TRBV20-1 and TRBJ1-1; the TCRdb call, TRBD1, lacks DNA for checking. The CDR3 runs to 16 residues. The V gene's germline CDR1 is DFQATT and CDR2 SNEGSKA (reference sequence). CDR3 in amino acids: CSARDPFGQANTEAFF.

The chain joins TRBV9 to TRBJ2-2. This CDR3 has 13 residues. CDR1 SGDLS and CDR2 YYNGEE come from the germline V gene. The CDR3 sequence is CASSGASVGELFF.

CDR3 amino acids: CASNLDRGTRGYTF. The chain couples TRBV28 to TRBJ1-2; no DNA is available, so the TRBD1 call from TCRdb remains unchecked. Germline-derived CDR1 and CDR2 are MDHEN and SYDVKM. The CDR3 runs to 14 residues.

The chain links TRBV6-2 or TRBV6-3 to TRBJ2-7. The CDR3 totals 13 residues. The germline V gene has CDR1 MNHEY and CDR2 SVGEGT. CDR3 sequence reads: CASSSGEVYEQYF.

The chain carries TRBV6-5 and TRBJ2-2; TCRdb picks TRBD1, but there is no DNA to check that call. The CDR3 extends over 11 amino acids. Germline CDR1 and CDR2: MNHEY and SVGAGI. CDR3 sequence reads: CATQGDGELFF.

V is TRBV15 and J is TRBJ2-7; lacking DNA, the TRBD2 call made by TCRdb goes unchecked. Germline V gene sequence: CDR1 LNHNV, CDR2 YYDKDF (reference sequence). The CDR3 extends over 14 amino acids. CDR3 amino acids: CATSRALAGDEQYF.

The chain has TRBV29-1 and TRBJ2-2. This CDR3 is 12 amino acids long. Germline V gene sequence: CDR1 SQVTM, CDR2 ANQGSEA. The CDR3 protein is CSVSRRTGELFF.

This chain connects TRBV7-6 to TRBJ2-5; the D call of TRBD2 rests on TCRdb alone, since no DNA is present to check it. The CDR3 has 20 amino acids. Germline-derived CDR1 and CDR2 are SGHVS and FNYEAQ. CDR3 residues: CASSLAPGTSGTRLQETQYF.

The gene calls are TRBV19 and TRBJ2-7; absent DNA, TCRdb's TRBD2 call cannot be checked. In germline, CDR1 is LNHDA, CDR2 SQIVND (reference sequence). This CDR3 region has 13 residues. CDR3: CASSLLSGDEQYF. The variable domain in full, completed from reference TRBV19 and TRBJ2-7, reads DGGITQSPKYLFRKEGQNVTLSCEQNLNHDAMYWYRQDPGQGLRLIYYSQIVNDFQKGDIAEGYSVSREKKESFPLTVTSAQKNPTAFYLCASSLLSGDEQYFGPGTRLTVT.

This chain uses TRBV4-1 with TRBJ2-1. This CDR3 is 16 amino acids long. Per germline, CDR1 MGHRA and CDR2 YSYEKL. CDR3 in amino acids: CASSQDSRATYNEQFF.

The chain joins TRBV7-6 to TRBJ1-3. The CDR3 sequence is 15 residues long. CDR1 and CDR2 (germline): SGHVS, FNYEAQ. CDR3 sequence reads: CASSLAGAVGNTIYF.

This sequence joins TRBV5-6 and TRBJ2-7. CDR1 is SGHDT and CDR2 is YYEEEE in the germline V gene. The CDR3 runs to 14 residues. This chain's CDR3 is CASSSVVEAYEQYF. Looking up the rest from reference TRBV5-6 and TRBJ2-7 gives the full variable domain: DAGVTQSPTHLIKTRGQQVTLRCSPKSGHDTVSWYQQALGQGPQFIFQYYEEEERQRGNFPDRFSGHQFPNYSSELNVNALLLGDSALYLCASSSVVEAYEQYFGPGTRLTVT.

The V and J genes are TRBV23-1 and TRBJ2-5; the D call of TRBD1 rests on TCRdb alone, since no DNA is present to check it. TRBV23-1 is labeled an ORF, and its function is uncertain. There are 15 residues in the CDR3. This chain's CDR3 is CASSQWGGLQETQYF.

V usage is TRBV7-2 and J usage is TRBJ1-2. This CDR3 is 14 amino acids long. CDR1 is SGHTA and CDR2 is FQGNSA in the germline V gene. The CDR3 loop reads CASGGTEPNYGYTF.

The genes are TRBV19 and TRBJ1-1; there is no DNA to check the TCRdb D call of TRBD1. The CDR3 runs 14 residues. Germline CDR1 LNHDA, CDR2 SQIVND (reference sequence). This CDR3 reads CASIQGPGNTEAFF.

The rearrangement joins TRBV7-9 to TRBJ1-1; TCRdb's D gene call, TRBD1, goes unchecked for lack of DNA. CDR1 is SEHNR, CDR2 FQNEAQ, per germline (reference sequence). This CDR3 comprises 12 residues. CDR3 amino acids: CASDPGDTEAFF.

The chain links TRBV4-3 to TRBJ2-3; TCRdb picks TRBD2, but there is no DNA to check that call. The CDR3 contains 20 residues. CDR1 LGHNA and CDR2 YSLEER come from the germline V gene. CDR3 in amino acids: CASSQDLFRLAGGLTDTQYF.

The chain has TRBV10-3 and TRBJ1-1; TCRdb indicates TRBD1, and absent DNA this call remains unverified. The CDR3 has 15 residues. Germline CDR1 is ENHRY and CDR2 is SYGVKD. CDR3: CAISESGDRGTEAFF.

The rearrangement joins TRBV7-2 to TRBJ2-7; TCRdb returns TRBD2, unconfirmable since there is no DNA. This CDR3 contains 18 residues. Germline values: CDR1 SGHTA, CDR2 FQGNSA. This CDR3 reads CASSLVLISGGPSYEQYF.

The chain links TRBV4-3 to TRBJ2-7; TCRdb designates TRBD2, a call that cannot be tested without DNA. The CDR3 is 16 residues long. CDR1 LGHNA and CDR2 YSLEER come from the germline V gene. CDR3 loop: CASSQDTLAGSYEQYF.